The rows below give T cell receptor beta chains drawn from one sample of a study of T-cell memory formation after mild COVID-19. Each CDR3 protein gets one entry after TCRdb re-called the 5' RACE reads with MiXCR. The table includes approximately 410,000 distinct CDR3 sequences, less than 25% detected once. The material sequenced was PBMCs or a T cell subset sorted from them (not recorded which). These receptors originate from an adult woman who had mild COVID-19 (a few samples of this study predate the infection). Cell type and time point are not known. Both conserved end residues are part of each CDR3. D genes are given only for firm matches. Clone sizes are given selectively: once, few, many, or a class where the clone is expanded.

V gene: TRBV12-5; D gene: TRBD1; clone size: many; J gene: TRBJ2-1; CDR3 DNA: TGTGCTAGTGTAGGGGGACAGGGTTACAATGAGCAGTTCTTC; CDR3 protein: CASVGGQGYNEQFF
V gene: TRBV20-1; D gene: TRBD1; clone size: many; J gene: TRBJ2-1; CDR3 DNA: TGCAGTCAACAGGGGGCCTCGTACAATGAGCAGTTCTTC; CDR3 protein: CSQQGASYNEQFF
V gene: TRBV12-3/TRBV12-4; D gene: -; clone size: -; J gene: TRBJ2-3; CDR3 DNA: TGTGCCAGCAGTTTCACGGGGCTGTTCACAGATACGCAGTATTTT; CDR3 protein: CASSFTGLFTDTQYF
V gene: TRBV3-1; D gene: -; clone size: -; J gene: TRBJ2-7; CDR3 DNA: TGTGCCAGCACCTCACCCGACCCATACCCGATCTACGAGCAGTACTTC; CDR3 protein: CASTSPDPYPIYEQYF
V gene: TRBV11-2; D gene: TRBD1; clone size: few; J gene: TRBJ1-1; CDR3 DNA: TGTGCCAGCAGCTTAGAAGTGAGGACAGGTGTGAACACTGAAGCTTTCTTT; CDR3 protein: CASSLEVRTGVNTEAFF
V gene: TRBV9; D gene: -; clone size: -; J gene: TRBJ2-5; CDR3 DNA: TGTGCCAGCAGCGGGGGGGACAGCTTCTCTGAGACCCAGTACTTC; CDR3 protein: CASSGGDSFSETQYF
V gene: TRBV20-1; D gene: -; clone size: -; J gene: TRBJ2-3; CDR3 DNA: TGCAGTGCACAATCTAGCACAGATACGCAGTATTTT; CDR3 protein: CSAQSSTDTQYF
V gene: TRBV24-1; D gene: TRBD2; clone size: -; J gene: TRBJ2-3; CDR3 DNA: TGTGCCACCAGTGATCCGCGGGAGCGGGAGGCCCTCGCAGATACGCAGTATTTT; CDR3 protein: CATSDPREREALADTQYF
V gene: TRBV19; D gene: TRBD2; clone size: few; J gene: TRBJ2-7; CDR3 DNA: TGTGCCAGTAGTATACGGACTAGCGGGATCTACGAGCAGTACTTC; CDR3 protein: CASSIRTSGIYEQYF
V gene: TRBV12-3/TRBV12-4; D gene: -; clone size: few; J gene: TRBJ2-7; CDR3 DNA: TGTGCCAGCAGTTTAGGGTTCGCCTACGAGCAGTACTTC; CDR3 protein: CASSLGFAYEQYF